This TCR beta chain was obtained from a study of cytomegalovirus exposure and HLA in healthy donors. This PCR relied on a set of 60 Vbeta primers and 13 Jbeta primers. Assay used: immunoSEQ multiplex PCR; TCRdb lists only in-frame clones, some missing. This sample carries 90,000 or so clones, about three quarters of them seen once, and the ten largest clones take approximately 4.7%. Remarks on this clone: Antigen specificity is unknown.

Study-wide points: Follow-up analysis later connected one missense variant in DCLRE1C with trimming of TCR beta V- and J-genes. Versus the roughly 670-donor mean, an Asian-associated ancestry cluster reportedly showed fewer N-insertions in a later analysis.

The CDR3 is 17 residues long. Unmatched junction bases numbered 10, after V lost 0 bases and J lost 5 bases. Looked up from germline, CDR1 is SGDLS and CDR2 is YYNGEE. The sample was PBMCs. The chain is built from TRBV9 and TRBJ2-3; 9 bases line up with TRBD2. This sequence originates from a male donor in good health and CMV-seropositive. In DNA form, the CDR3 reads TGTGCCAGCAGCGTAGCCCAGGGACTAGCCCTGCGAGATACGCAGTATTTT. Its protein product is CASSVAQGLALRDTQYF.